This T cell receptor beta chain stems from a study of blood T cell repertoires in COVID-19. Study-level information: Italy, Spain and the United States were the sources of the convalescent and acute COVID-19 samples. Sample material is recorded as cDNA or gDNA derived from T cells, B-cell-depleted T cells, or PBMCs.

Per the study methods: Reference gene primers were amplified, and this amplification served to estimate nucleated cell counts. Here immunoSEQ multiplex PCR was the method, and the copy in TCRdb shows in-frame clones only, minus some. That table supplies the V and J calls and clone size; D and trimming were determined from the DNA. The data hold about 210,000 clones, with just over 85% observed a single time. The CDR3 is 16 residues long. Germline trimming cut 0 bases from V and 6 bases from J; bases unmatched to any gene: 5. In germline, CDR1 is SGDLS, CDR2 YYNGEE. The sequence derives from a man between 18 and 35 years old with active or convalescent COVID-19. Source material: peripheral blood. The chain uses TRBV9 and TRBJ2-1; 11 bases are shared with TRBD2. This CDR3 is CASSVGGLAGTNEQFF. The DNA for the CDR3 is TGTGCCAGCAGCGTAGGCGGACTAGCGGGTACCAATGAGCAGTTCTTC.